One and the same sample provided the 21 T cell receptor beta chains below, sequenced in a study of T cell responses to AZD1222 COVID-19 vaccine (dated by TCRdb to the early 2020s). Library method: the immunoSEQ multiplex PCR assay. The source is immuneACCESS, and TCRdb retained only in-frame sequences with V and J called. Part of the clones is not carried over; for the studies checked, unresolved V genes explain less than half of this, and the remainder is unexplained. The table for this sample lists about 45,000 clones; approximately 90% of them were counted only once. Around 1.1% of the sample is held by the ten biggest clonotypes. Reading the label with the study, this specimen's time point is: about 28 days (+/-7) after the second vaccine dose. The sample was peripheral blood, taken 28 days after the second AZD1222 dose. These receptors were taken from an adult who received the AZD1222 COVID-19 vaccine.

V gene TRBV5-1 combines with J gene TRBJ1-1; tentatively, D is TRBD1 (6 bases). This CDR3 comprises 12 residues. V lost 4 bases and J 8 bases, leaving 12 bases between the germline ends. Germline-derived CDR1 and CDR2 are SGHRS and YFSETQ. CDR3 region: CASSEQGNEAFF. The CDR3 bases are TGCGCCAGCAGCGAACAGGGTAACGAAGCTTTCTTT.

The CDR3 sequence is CASQRWGSDSEAFF. CDR3 coding DNA: TGCGCCAGCCAAAGGTGGGGGTCCGACTCTGAAGCTTTCTTT. V usage is TRBV10-2 and J usage is TRBJ1-1, with D possibly matching TRBD1 (5 bases). The CDR3 is made up of 14 amino acids. Germline CDR1 WSHSY, CDR2 SAAADI. Trimming cost V 8 bases and J 6 bases, with 19 bases left between them.

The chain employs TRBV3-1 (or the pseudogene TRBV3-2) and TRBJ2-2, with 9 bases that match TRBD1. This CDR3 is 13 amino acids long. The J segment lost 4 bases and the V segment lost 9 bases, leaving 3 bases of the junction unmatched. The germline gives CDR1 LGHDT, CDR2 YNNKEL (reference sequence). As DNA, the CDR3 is TGTGCCAGACAGGGGGCGGTCACCGGGGAGCTGTTTTTT. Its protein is CARQGAVTGELFF.

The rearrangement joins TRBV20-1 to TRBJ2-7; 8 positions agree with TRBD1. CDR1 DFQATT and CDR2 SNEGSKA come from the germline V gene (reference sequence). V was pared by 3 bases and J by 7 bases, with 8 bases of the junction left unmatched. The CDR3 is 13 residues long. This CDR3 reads CSASQGALGEQYF. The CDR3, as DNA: TGCAGTGCTAGTCAGGGGGCTCTCGGTGAGCAGTACTTC.

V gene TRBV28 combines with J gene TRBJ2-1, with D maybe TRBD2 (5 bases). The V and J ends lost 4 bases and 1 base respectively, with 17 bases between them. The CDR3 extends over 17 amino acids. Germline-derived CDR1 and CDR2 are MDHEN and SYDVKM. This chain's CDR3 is CASSSPREDASYNEQFF. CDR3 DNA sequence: TGTGCCAGCAGTTCCCCCCGGGAAGACGCTTCCTACAATGAGCAGTTCTTC.

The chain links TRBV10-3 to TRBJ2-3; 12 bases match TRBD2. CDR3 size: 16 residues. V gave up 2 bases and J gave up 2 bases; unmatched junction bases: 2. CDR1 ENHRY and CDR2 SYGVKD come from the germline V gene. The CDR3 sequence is CAISEGLAGHTDTQYF. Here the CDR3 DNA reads TGTGCCATCAGTGAGGGACTAGCGGGACACACAGATACGCAGTATTTT.

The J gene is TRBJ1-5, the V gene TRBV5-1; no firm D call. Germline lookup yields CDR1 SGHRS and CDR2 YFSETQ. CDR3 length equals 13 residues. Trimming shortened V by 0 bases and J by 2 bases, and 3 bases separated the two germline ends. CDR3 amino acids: CASSLDGNQPQHF. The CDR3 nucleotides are TGCGCCAGCAGCTTGGATGGCAATCAGCCCCAGCATTTT.

CDR3 in DNA: TGTGCCAGCAGAAGACAACGCTCCTACAATGAGCAGTTCTTC. It specifies CASRRQRSYNEQFF. The chain links TRBV6-5 to TRBJ2-1, with D unresolved. The CDR3 has 14 residues. Germline V gene sequence: CDR1 MNHEY, CDR2 SVGAGI. V was shortened by 6 bases and J by 0 bases, with 9 bases between the two germline ends.

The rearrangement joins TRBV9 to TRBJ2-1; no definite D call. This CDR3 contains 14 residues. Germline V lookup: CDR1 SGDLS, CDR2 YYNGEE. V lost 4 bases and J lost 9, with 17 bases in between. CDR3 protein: CASSPGFSLGEQFF. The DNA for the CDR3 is TGTGCCAGCAGCCCCGGTTTTAGTCTGGGTGAGCAGTTCTTC. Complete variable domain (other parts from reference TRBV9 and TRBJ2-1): DSGVTQTPKHLITATGQRVTLRCSPRSGDLSVYWYQQSLDQGLQFLIQYYNGEERAKGNILERFSAQQFPDLHSELNLSSLELGDSALYFCASSPGFSLGEQFFGPGTRLTVL.

The CDR3 loop reads CASSYSGAINEQFF. The CDR3 DNA sequence: TGTGCCAGCAGTTACTCAGGGGCGATAAATGAGCAGTTCTTC. This chain connects TRBV6-5 to TRBJ2-1; TRBD1 might be the D (5 bases). V lost 0 bases, J lost 7 bases, and 10 bases lay in between. CDR1 and CDR2 from the germline V gene are MNHEY and SVGAGI. This CDR3 is built from 14 residues.

The CDR3 DNA reads as TGTGCCAGCAGCTCACAGGGCTACAATCAGCCCCAGCATTTT. It encodes CASSSQGYNQPQHF. This chain joins TRBV9 and TRBJ1-5; D might be TRBD1 (6 bases). CDR1 is SGDLS and CDR2 is YYNGEE in the germline V gene. The CDR3 length is 14 residues. The V and J ends lost 4 bases and 3 bases respectively, with 11 bases between them. Supplemented by reference TRBV9 and TRBJ1-5, the full variable domain reads DSGVTQTPKHLITATGQRVTLRCSPRSGDLSVYWYQQSLDQGLQFLIQYYNGEERAKGNILERFSAQQFPDLHSELNLSSLELGDSALYFCASSSQGYNQPQHFGDGTRLSIL.

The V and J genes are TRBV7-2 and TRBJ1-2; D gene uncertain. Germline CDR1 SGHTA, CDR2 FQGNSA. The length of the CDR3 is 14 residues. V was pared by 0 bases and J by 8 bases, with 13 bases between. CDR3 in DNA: TGTGCCAGCAGCTTAGCCTCCGGACCCCCGGGCTACACCTTC. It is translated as CASSLASGPPGYTF.

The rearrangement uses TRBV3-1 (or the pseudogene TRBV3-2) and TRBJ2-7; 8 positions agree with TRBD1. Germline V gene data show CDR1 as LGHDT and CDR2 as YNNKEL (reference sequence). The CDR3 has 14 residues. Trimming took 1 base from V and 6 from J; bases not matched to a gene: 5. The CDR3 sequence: CASSQGQGAGEQYF. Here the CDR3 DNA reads TGTGCCAGCAGCCAAGGCCAGGGGGCTGGCGAGCAGTACTTC.

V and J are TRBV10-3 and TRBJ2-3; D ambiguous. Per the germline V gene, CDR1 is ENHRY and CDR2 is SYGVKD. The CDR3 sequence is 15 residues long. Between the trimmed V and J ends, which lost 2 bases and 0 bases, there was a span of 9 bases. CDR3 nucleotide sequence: TGTGCCATCAGTGAGGATCGAATTAGCACAGATACGCAGTATTTT. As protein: CAISEDRISTDTQYF.

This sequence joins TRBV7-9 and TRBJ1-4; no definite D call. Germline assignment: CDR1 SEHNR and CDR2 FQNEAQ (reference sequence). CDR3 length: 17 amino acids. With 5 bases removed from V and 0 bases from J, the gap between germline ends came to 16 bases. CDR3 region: CASSPRPPGATNEKLFF. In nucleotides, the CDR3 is TGTGCCAGCAGCCCCCGCCCCCCGGGTGCAACTAATGAAAAACTGTTTTTT. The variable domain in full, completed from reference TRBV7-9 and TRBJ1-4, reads DTGVSQNPRHKITKRGQNVTFRCDPISEHNRLYWYRQTLGQGPEFLTYFQNEAQLEKSRLLSDRFSAERPKGSFSTLEIQRTEQGDSAMYLCASSPRPPGATNEKLFFGSGTQLSVL.

In DNA form, the CDR3 reads TGTGCCAGCTCATCGGTCGGTTTGGCAACAAATGGCTACACCTTC. This translates into CASSSVGLATNGYTF. J is TRBJ1-2 and V is TRBV18; D remains ambiguous. Trimming stripped 5 bases from V and 6 bases from J, with 19 bases between. Per germline, CDR1 KGHSH and CDR2 LQKENI. The length of the CDR3 is 15 residues.

CDR3 amino acids: CASSEGRGGPQHF. The DNA of the CDR3 is TGCGCCAGCAGCGAAGGACGGGGGGGGCCCCAGCATTTT. This chain connects TRBV5-1 to TRBJ1-5, with D perhaps TRBD1 (5 bases). Germline loops: CDR1 SGHRS, CDR2 YFSETQ. This CDR3 has 13 amino acids. Trimming removed 4 bases from V and 9 bases from J, with 14 bases in between.

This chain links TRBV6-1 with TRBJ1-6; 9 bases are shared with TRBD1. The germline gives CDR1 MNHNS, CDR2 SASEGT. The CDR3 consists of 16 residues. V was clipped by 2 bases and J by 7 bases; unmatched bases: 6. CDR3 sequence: CASSERQGVLNSPLHF. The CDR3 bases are TGTGCCAGCAGTGAACGACAGGGGGTCTTGAATTCACCCCTCCACTTT.

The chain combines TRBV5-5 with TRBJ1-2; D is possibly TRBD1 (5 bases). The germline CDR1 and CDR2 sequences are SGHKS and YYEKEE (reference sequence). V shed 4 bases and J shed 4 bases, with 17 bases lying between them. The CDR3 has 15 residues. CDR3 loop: CASSLEGQGTYGYTF. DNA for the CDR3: TGTGCCAGCAGCCTGGAAGGGCAGGGAACCTATGGCTACACCTTC.

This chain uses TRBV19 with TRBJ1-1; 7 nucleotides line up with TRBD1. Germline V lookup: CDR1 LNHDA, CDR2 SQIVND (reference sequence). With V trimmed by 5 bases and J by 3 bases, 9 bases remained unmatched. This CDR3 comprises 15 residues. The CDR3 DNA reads TGTGCCAGTAGTCGCAGGGGGGCCCAGGACACTGAAGCTTTCTTT. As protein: CASSRRGAQDTEAFF.

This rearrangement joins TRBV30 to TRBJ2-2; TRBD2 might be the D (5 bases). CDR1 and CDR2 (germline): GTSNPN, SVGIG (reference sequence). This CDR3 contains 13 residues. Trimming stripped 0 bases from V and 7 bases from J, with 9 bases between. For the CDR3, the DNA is TGTGCCTGGAGTGTACTACGGGACGGGGAGCTGTTTTTT. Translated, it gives CAWSVLRDGELFF. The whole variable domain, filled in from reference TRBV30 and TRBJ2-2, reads SQTIHQWPATLVQPVGSPLSLECTVEGTSNPNLYWYRQAAGRGLQLLFYSVGIGQISSEVPQNLSASRPQDRQFILSSKKLLLSDSGFYLCAWSVLRDGELFFGEGSRLTVL.